A single sample gave rise to the 4 T cell receptor beta chains below, sequenced in a study of T cell responses to AZD1222 COVID-19 vaccine. Profiled with immunoSEQ multiplex PCR; TCRdb holds only in-frame clones, not every one. The table records roughly 96,000 clones, 85% to 90% of them present only once. The specimen comprised peripheral blood, sampled on day 0 of AZD1222 vaccination. The receptors stem from an adult in good health.

V usage is TRBV19 and J usage is TRBJ2-1, with D maybe TRBD2 (6 bases). The CDR3 has 16 residues. Trimming cost V 0 bases and J 3 bases, with 12 bases left between them. Germline V gene data show CDR1 as LNHDA and CDR2 as SQIVND (reference sequence). The CDR3 nucleotides read TGTGCCAGTAGTATAGATCAACGGGAGAACTACAATGAGCAGTTCTTC. Protein product: CASSIDQRENYNEQFF.

This clone showed up just once. The V and J genes are TRBV28 and TRBJ1-4; D gene ambiguous. The CDR3 is made up of 14 amino acids. V shed 4 bases and J shed 6 bases, with 12 bases lying between them. CDR1 and CDR2 from the germline V gene are MDHEN and SYDVKM. In DNA, the CDR3 is TGTGCCAGCAGTTCCACCCGGACCGATGAAAAACTGTTTTTT. Protein sequence: CASSSTRTDEKLFF.

The chain uses TRBV7-3 and TRBJ2-2; the D gene could be TRBD1 or TRBD2 (5 bases each). The CDR3 is made up of 13 amino acids. Germline loops: CDR1 SGHTA, CDR2 FQGTGA. Trimming removed 4 bases from V and 6 bases from J, with 9 bases in between. The CDR3 bases are TGTGCCAGCAGCTCCATGGGGGCCGGGGAGCTGTTTTTT. Encoded protein: CASSSMGAGELFF.

This clone is a singleton in its sample. This chain connects TRBV29-1 to TRBJ2-7; TRBD2 agrees at 7 bases. With V trimmed by 3 bases and J by 4 bases, 9 bases remained unmatched. Germline CDR1 is SQVTM and CDR2 is ANQGSEA. CDR3 length equals 14 residues. This CDR3 reads CSVDGGSYGYEQYF. The CDR3 nucleotides are TGCAGCGTTGACGGCGGGAGTTATGGTTACGAGCAGTACTTC.